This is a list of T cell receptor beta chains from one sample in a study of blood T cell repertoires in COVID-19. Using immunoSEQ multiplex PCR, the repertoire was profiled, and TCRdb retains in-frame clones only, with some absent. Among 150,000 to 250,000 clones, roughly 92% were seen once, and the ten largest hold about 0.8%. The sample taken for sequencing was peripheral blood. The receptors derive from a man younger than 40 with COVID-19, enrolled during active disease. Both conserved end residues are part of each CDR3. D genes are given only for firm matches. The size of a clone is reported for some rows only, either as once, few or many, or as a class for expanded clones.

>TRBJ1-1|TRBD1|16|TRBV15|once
CATSRGGTGRNTEAFF
TGTGCCACCAGCAGAGGGGGGACAGGGAGGAACACTGAAGCTTTCTTT
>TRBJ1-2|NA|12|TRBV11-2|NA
CASSSRSLGYTF
TGTGCCAGCAGCTCCCGGTCCCTGGGCTACACCTTC
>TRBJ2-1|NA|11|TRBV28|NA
CASSLSYEQFF
TGTGCCAGCAGTTTATCCTATGAGCAGTTCTTC
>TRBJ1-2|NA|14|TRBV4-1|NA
CASSATITNYGYTF
TGCGCCAGCAGCGCGACAATCACTAACTATGGCTACACCTTC
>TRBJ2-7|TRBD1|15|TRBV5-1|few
CASSPGLTGVSEQYF
TGCGCCAGCAGCCCAGGGTTGACAGGGGTAAGCGAGCAGTACTTC
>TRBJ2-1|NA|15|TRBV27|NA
CASSLSRVAYNEQFF
TGTGCCAGCAGTTTATCCAGGGTAGCCTACAATGAGCAGTTCTTC
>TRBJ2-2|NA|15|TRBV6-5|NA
CASSSAGPNTGELFF
TGTGCCAGCTCCTCGGCGGGCCCGAACACCGGGGAGCTGTTTTTT
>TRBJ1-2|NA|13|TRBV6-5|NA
CASESGLAYGYTF
TGTGCCAGCGAGTCAGGATTGGCCTATGGCTACACCTTC
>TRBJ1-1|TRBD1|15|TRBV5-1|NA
CASSPGTGGSTEAFF
TGCGCCAGCAGCCCGGGGACAGGGGGCAGCACTGAAGCTTTCTTT
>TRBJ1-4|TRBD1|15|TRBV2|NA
CASSVDRGPNEKLFF
TGTGCCAGCAGTGTGGACAGGGGCCCTAATGAAAAACTGTTTTTT
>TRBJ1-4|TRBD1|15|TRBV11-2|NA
CASSASGGGSEKLFF
TGTGCCAGCAGCGCGTCAGGGGGCGGGAGTGAAAAACTGTTTTTT
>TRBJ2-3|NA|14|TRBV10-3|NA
CAISVNGVEDTQYF
TGTGCCATCAGTGTAAACGGGGTGGAAGATACGCAGTATTTT
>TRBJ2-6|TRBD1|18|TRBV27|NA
CASSWGQPPDSGANVLTF
TGTGCCAGCAGTTGGGGACAGCCGCCCGACTCTGGGGCCAACGTCCTGACTTTC
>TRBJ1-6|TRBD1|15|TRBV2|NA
CASRTDRGYNSPLHF
TGTGCCAGCAGGACTGACAGGGGGTATAATTCACCCCTCCACTTT
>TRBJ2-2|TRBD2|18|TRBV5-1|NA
CASSQSSPGGLYTGELFF
TGCGCCAGCAGCCAGTCCTCCCCGGGGGGGCTATACACCGGGGAGCTGTTTTTT
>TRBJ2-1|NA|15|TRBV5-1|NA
CASSLDRAPANEQFF
TGCGCCAGCAGCTTGGACAGGGCCCCCGCAAATGAGCAGTTCTTC
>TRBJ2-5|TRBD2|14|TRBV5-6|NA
CASTRLAPQETQYF
TGTGCCAGCACCCGACTAGCTCCACAAGAGACCCAGTACTTC
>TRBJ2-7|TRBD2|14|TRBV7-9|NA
CASSLEAGGGEQYF
TGTGCCAGCAGCTTAGAAGCGGGGGGCGGGGAGCAGTACTTC
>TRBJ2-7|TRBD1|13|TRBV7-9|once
CASSLGQGDEQYF
TGTGCCAGCAGCTTGGGACAGGGGGACGAGCAGTACTTC
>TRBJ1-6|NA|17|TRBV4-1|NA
CASSQDFRDSPNSPLHF
TGCGCCAGCAGCCAAGATTTTCGCGACAGCCCCAATTCACCCCTCCACTTT
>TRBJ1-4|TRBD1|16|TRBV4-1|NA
CASSQEGGSTNEKLFF
TGCGCCAGCAGCCAAGAAGGGGGCTCAACTAATGAAAAACTGTTTTTT
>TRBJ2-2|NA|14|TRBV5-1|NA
CASSSEGSGGELFF
TGCGCCAGCAGCTCGGAGGGTTCCGGCGGGGAGCTGTTTTTT
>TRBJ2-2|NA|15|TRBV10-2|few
CASSEQRGGTGELFF
TGCGCCAGCAGTGAGCAAAGAGGGGGTACCGGGGAGCTGTTTTTT
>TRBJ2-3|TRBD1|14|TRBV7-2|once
CASIRDRGTDTQYF
TGTGCCAGCATTAGAGACAGGGGCACAGATACGCAGTATTTT
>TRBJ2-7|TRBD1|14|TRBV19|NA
CASSTGTVSYEQYF
TGTGCCAGTAGTACTGGGACAGTGTCGTACGAGCAGTACTTC
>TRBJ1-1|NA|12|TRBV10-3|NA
CAISGGGSRAFF
TGTGCCATCAGTGGGGGGGGCTCCAGAGCTTTCTTT
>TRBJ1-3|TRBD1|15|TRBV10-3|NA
CAISEGTAGGNTIYF
TGTGCCATCAGTGAGGGGACAGCTGGTGGAAACACCATATATTTT
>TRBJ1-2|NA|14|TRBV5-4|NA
CASSPGDKGYGYTF
TGTGCCAGCAGCCCTGGGGACAAGGGCTATGGCTACACCTTC
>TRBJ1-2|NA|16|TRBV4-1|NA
CASSQLPGGTVYGYTF
TGCGCCAGCAGCCAACTGCCCGGCGGGACCGTCTATGGCTACACCTTC
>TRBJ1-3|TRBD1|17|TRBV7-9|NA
CASSLDRDRVFGNTIYF
TGTGCCAGCAGCTTGGACCGGGACAGGGTCTTTGGAAACACCATATATTTT
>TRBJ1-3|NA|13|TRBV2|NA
CASTQDTGNTIYF
TGTGCCAGCACTCAGGACACTGGAAACACCATATATTTT
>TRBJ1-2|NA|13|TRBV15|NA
CATSRDRNYGYTF
TGTGCCACCAGCAGAGACAGAAACTATGGCTACACCTTC
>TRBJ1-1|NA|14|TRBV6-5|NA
CASSYRPPYSEAFF
TGTGCCAGCAGTTACCGGCCCCCCTACAGTGAAGCTTTCTTT
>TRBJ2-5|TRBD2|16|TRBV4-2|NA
CASSPSGTSGAETQYF
TGTGCCAGCAGCCCTTCGGGGACTAGCGGGGCGGAGACCCAGTACTTC
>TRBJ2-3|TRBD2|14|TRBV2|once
CAAERSGVTDTQYF
TGTGCCGCCGAGCGGAGCGGGGTCACAGATACGCAGTATTTT
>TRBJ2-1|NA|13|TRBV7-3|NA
CASSAPPEGEQFF
TGTGCCAGCAGCGCCCCGCCGGAGGGGGAGCAGTTCTTC
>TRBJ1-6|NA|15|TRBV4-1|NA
CASSPDRSGVSPLHF
TGCGCCAGCAGCCCCGACCGATCCGGGGTGTCACCCCTCCACTTT